One and the same sample provided the 15 T cell receptor beta chains below, sequenced in a study of T-cell memory formation after mild COVID-19. TCRdb re-analysed the 5' RACE reads in MiXCR, keeping a single row per CDR3 protein. Of roughly 86,000 distinct CDR3 sequences detected, 10% to 15% appear once; the ten largest clones hold about 27%. Material: PBMCs or a T cell subset sorted from them (not recorded which). The receptors stem from an adult woman who had mild COVID-19 (a few samples of this study predate the infection). Cell type and time point are not known.

This clonotype has more than one count but fewer than ten. The chain links TRBV12-3 or TRBV12-4 to TRBJ2-3; the D gene is possibly TRBD2 (5 bases). V shed 4 bases and J shed 7 bases, with 6 bases lying between them. CDR3 length: 11 amino acids. The CDR3 protein is CASSSTNTQYF. CDR3 coding DNA: TGTGCCAGCAGTTCGACTAATACGCAGTATTTT.

This clonotype was counted at least ten times. CDR3 in amino acids: CASSLATSGTGELFF. The CDR3 nucleotides read TGTGCCAGCAGCTTAGCGACTAGCGGAACCGGGGAGCTGTTTTTT. The V call is TRBV7-9, the J call TRBJ2-2, with 9 bases aligning to TRBD2. V shed 0 bases and J 5 bases; nucleotides not matched to a gene: 1. The germline V gene encodes CDR1 SEHNR and CDR2 FQNEAQ (reference sequence). The CDR3 consists of 15 residues.

In its sample, this clonotype was seen a few times. The chain employs TRBV5-1 and TRBJ2-5; 7 bases fit TRBD2. This CDR3 has 15 amino acids. Per the germline V gene, CDR1 is SGHRS and CDR2 is YFSETQ. Trimming took 3 bases from V and 3 from J; bases not matched to a gene: 8. For the CDR3, the DNA is TGCGCCAGCAGCTCAGGACTAGTGGCTGAAGAGACCCAGTACTTC. It is translated as CASSSGLVAEETQYF.

In this sample, this clonotype turned up a few times. This chain links TRBV30 with TRBJ1-1; D remains unclear. Germline V CDR1 and CDR2: GTSNPN, SVGIG (reference sequence). The ends were cut back, 0 bases at V and 4 bases at J, with 6 bases in the middle. The CDR3 spans 12 residues. CDR3 residues: CAWSVWGTEAFF. DNA of the CDR3: TGTGCCTGGAGTGTCTGGGGCACTGAAGCTTTCTTT.

This clonotype came up a few times. This chain uses TRBV3-1 with TRBJ1-1, with unresolved D. The CDR3 contains 14 residues. V lost 0 bases and J 5 bases, leaving 10 bases between the germline ends. From germline, CDR1 is LGHDT and CDR2 YNNKEL (reference sequence). This CDR3 is CASSQEVGETEAFF. As DNA, the CDR3 is TGTGCCAGCAGCCAAGAGGTTGGAGAAACTGAAGCTTTCTTT.

This clonotype was seen a few times. CDR3 region: CASSSRADQFF. CDR3 nucleotides: TGTGCCAGCAGCTCCCGGGCCGACCAGTTCTTC. V and J are TRBV13 and TRBJ2-1; unclear D gene. V was trimmed by 4 bases and J by 13 bases, leaving 11 bases between them. The CDR3 has 11 amino acids. Germline V gene data show CDR1 as PRHDT and CDR2 as FYEKMQ (reference sequence).

This clonotype has a handful of counts. The chain uses TRBV19 and TRBJ1-2, with D tentatively TRBD1 (5 bases). Germline values: CDR1 LNHDA, CDR2 SQIVND (reference sequence). The CDR3 covers 15 residues. The V end was cut by 5 bases, the J end by 4 bases, with 17 bases between. CDR3 amino acids: CASSLGPRPTYGYTF. The CDR3 coding sequence is TGTGCCAGTAGTTTGGGGCCTCGACCCACCTATGGCTACACCTTC.

Turning to this clonotype: At one end, the junction sequence differs from germline, possibly due to a read error. The chain combines TRBV7-2 with TRBJ2-3; 13 nucleotides line up with TRBD2. The CDR3 is 17 amino acids. Germline V gene data show CDR1 as SGHTA and CDR2 as FQGNSA. CDR3 nucleotide sequence: TGTGCCATCAGCGTCCTTGGACTAGCGGGAGCCCTAGATACGCAGTATTTT. Protein: CAISVLGLAGALDTQYF.

This clonotype has more than one count but fewer than ten. The chain has TRBV12-3 or TRBV12-4 and TRBJ1-1, with D tentatively TRBD1 (6 bases). This CDR3 is built from 12 residues. Between the trimmed V and J ends, which lost 3 bases and 9 bases, there was a span of 11 bases. The CDR3 spells CASSLEDRQAFF. The CDR3 DNA reads as TGTGCCAGCAGTTTGGAAGACAGGCAAGCTTTCTTT.

This chain connects TRBV5-4 to TRBJ2-3, with D possibly called TRBD1 or TRBD2 (6 bases each). V dropped 2 bases and J dropped 3 bases, with 13 bases sitting between them. The CDR3 runs 15 residues. Germline CDR1 and CDR2: SGHNT and YYREEE (reference sequence). CDR3 sequence (DNA): TGTGCCAGCAGCTTTACTAGCAGGGGAACAGATACGCAGTATTTT. This sequence encodes CASSFTSRGTDTQYF. The full variable domain, its missing parts supplied by reference TRBV5-4 and TRBJ2-3, is ETGVTQSPTHLIKTRGQQVTLRCSSQSGHNTVSWYQQALGQGPQFIFQYYREEENGRGNFPPRFSGLQFPNYSSELNVNALELDDSALYLCASSFTSRGTDTQYFGPGTRLTVL.

Many counts were recorded for this clonotype. J is TRBJ2-3 and V is TRBV4-1; 9 bases map to TRBD1. The CDR3 is made up of 15 amino acids. CDR1 and CDR2 from the germline V gene are MGHRA and YSYEKL. Trimming took 0 bases from V and 10 from J; bases not matched to a gene: 8. The CDR3, as DNA: TGCGCCAGCAGCCAAGACGCCGGGACAGGGAGTCCGCAGTATTTT. Translated, it gives CASSQDAGTGSPQYF.

The chain has TRBV9 and TRBJ2-1; tentatively, D is TRBD1 (6 bases). The CDR3 has 14 residues. Trimming pared 4 bases from V and 3 bases from J, leaving 11 bases between. Germline values: CDR1 SGDLS, CDR2 YYNGEE. CDR3 bases: TGTGCCAGCAGCAGCAGGGGCCTCTACAATGAGCAGTTCTTC. This codes for CASSSRGLYNEQFF.

This chain links TRBV21-1 with TRBJ2-7; the table assigns TRBD2, which was not confirmed against the DNA. TRBV21-1 is assigned pseudogene status. This CDR3 is built from 16 residues. The CDR3 nucleotides read TGTGCCAGCAATCTTAGAGGAAAAGCGGATTCCTACGAGCAGTACTTC. Protein: CASNLRGKADSYEQYF.

This clonotype occurred a few times. The J gene is TRBJ2-1, the V gene TRBV7-9, with 11 positions matching TRBD2. V shed 7 bases and J 9 bases; nucleotides not matched to a gene: 8. In germline, CDR1 is SEHNR, CDR2 FQNEAQ (reference sequence). This CDR3 spans 14 amino acids. The CDR3 is CASKTSGSPIEQFF. For the CDR3, the DNA is TGTGCCAGCAAAACTAGCGGGAGTCCAATTGAGCAGTTCTTC.

This clonotype was recorded a few times. The chain joins TRBV30 to TRBJ1-2; no reliable D call. The CDR3 runs 13 residues. Germline V lookup: CDR1 GTSNPN, CDR2 SVGIG (reference sequence). V dropped 5 bases and J dropped 6 bases, with 16 bases sitting between them. The DNA of the CDR3 is TGTGCCTGGCCCGGACCGGCGACGGATGGCTACACCTTC. Translated: CAWPGPATDGYTF.